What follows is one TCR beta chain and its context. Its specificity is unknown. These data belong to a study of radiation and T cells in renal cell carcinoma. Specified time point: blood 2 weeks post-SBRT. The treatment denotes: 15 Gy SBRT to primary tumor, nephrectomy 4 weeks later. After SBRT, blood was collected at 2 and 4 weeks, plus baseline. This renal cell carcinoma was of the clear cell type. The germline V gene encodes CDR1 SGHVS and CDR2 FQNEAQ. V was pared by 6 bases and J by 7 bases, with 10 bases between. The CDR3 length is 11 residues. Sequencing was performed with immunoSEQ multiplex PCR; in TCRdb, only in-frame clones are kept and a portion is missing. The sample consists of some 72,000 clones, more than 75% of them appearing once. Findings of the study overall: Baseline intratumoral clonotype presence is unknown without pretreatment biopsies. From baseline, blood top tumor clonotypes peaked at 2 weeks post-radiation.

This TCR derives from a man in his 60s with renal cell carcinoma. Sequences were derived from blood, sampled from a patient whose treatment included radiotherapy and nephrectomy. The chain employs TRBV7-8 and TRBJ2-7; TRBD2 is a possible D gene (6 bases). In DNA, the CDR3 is TGTGCCAGCAGTCGGGGGTATGAGCAGTACTTC. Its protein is CASSRGYEQYF.